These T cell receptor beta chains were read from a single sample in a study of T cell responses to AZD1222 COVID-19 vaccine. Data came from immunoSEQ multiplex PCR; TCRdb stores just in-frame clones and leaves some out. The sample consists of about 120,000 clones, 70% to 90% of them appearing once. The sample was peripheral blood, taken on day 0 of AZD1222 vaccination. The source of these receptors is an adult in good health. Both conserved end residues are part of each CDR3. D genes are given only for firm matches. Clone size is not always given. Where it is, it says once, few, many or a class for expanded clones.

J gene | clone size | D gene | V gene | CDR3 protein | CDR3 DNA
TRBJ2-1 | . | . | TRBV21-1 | CASSKPGQGAGGSYNEQFF | TGTGCCAGCAGCAAGCCGGGACAGGGGGCCGGCGGGTCCTACAATGAGCAGTTCTTC
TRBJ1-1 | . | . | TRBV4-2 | CASSQVSFGDTEAFF | TGTGCCAGCAGCCAAGTTTCCTTCGGGGATACTGAAGCTTTCTTT
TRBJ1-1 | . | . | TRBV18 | CASSPPRDTETEAFF | TGTGCCAGCTCACCACCCAGAGACACCGAGACTGAAGCTTTCTTT
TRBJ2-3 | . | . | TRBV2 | CASSEETGTDTQYF | TGTGCCAGCAGTGAGGAGACCGGGACAGATACGCAGTATTTT
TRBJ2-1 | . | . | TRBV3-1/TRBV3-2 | CASSQEGVPLPSVF | TGTGCCAGCAGCCAAGAGGGAGTACCCCTCCCAAGTGTCTTC
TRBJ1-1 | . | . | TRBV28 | CASSSRGIEAFF | TGTGCCAGCAGTTCCCGGGGTATAGAAGCTTTCTTT
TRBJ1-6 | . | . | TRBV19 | CASKFGGLGSPLHF | TGTGCCAGTAAATTCGGGGGTTTGGGTTCACCCCTCCACTTT
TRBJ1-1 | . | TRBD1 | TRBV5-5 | CASRHGTGVTEAFF | TGTGCCAGCAGACACGGGACAGGGGTCACTGAAGCTTTCTTT
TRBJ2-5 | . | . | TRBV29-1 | CSVVAGAFQETQYF | TGCAGCGTTGTTGCGGGGGCCTTCCAAGAGACCCAGTACTTC
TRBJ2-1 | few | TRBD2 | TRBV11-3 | CASSLGGRAMDEQFF | TGTGCCAGCAGCTTAGGCGGGAGGGCCATGGATGAGCAGTTCTTC
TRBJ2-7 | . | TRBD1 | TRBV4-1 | CASSWTGSSYEQYF | TGCGCCAGCAGTTGGACAGGGAGTTCCTACGAGCAGTACTTC
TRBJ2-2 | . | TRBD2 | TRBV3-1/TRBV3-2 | CASSRSGGRTGELFF | TGTGCCAGCAGCCGGAGCGGGGGGAGGACCGGGGAGCTGTTTTTT
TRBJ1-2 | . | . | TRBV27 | CASSMGPSWTNYGYTF | TGTGCCAGCAGTATGGGACCCAGCTGGACCAACTATGGCTACACCTTC
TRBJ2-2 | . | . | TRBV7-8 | CASSHHPGYTGELFF | TGTGCCAGCAGCCATCATCCAGGTTACACCGGGGAGCTGTTTTTT
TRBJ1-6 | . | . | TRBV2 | CASLPVYTNSPLHF | TGTGCCAGCCTCCCGGTTTATACGAATTCACCCCTCCACTTT
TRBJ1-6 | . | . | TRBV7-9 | CASSLEQYNSPLHF | TGTGCCAGCAGCTTAGAACAGTATAATTCACCCCTCCACTTT
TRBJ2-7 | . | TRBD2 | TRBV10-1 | CASNKGLGPYEQYF | TGCGCCAGCAACAAAGGACTAGGACCCTACGAGCAGTACTTC
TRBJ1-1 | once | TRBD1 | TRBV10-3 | CATRTGTGLGNTEAFF | TGTGCCACTCGCACCGGGACAGGGTTGGGGAACACTGAAGCTTTCTTT
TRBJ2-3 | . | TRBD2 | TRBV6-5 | CASSYLASGGSDTQYF | TGTGCCAGCAGTTACCTGGCTAGCGGGGGGTCAGATACGCAGTATTTT
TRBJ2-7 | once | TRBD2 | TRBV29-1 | CSVHAGTSVYEQYF | TGCAGCGTTCACGCCGGGACTAGCGTCTACGAGCAGTACTTC
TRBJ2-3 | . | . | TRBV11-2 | CASSPRGSITDTDTQYF | TGTGCCAGCAGCCCCCGGGGCTCCATCACCGACACAGATACGCAGTATTTT
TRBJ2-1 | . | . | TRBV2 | CASAPFGIAYNEQFF | TGTGCCAGTGCCCCCTTCGGTATAGCCTACAATGAGCAGTTCTTC
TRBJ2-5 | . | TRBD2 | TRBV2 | CASSWIAGGPGKTQYF | TGTGCCAGCAGTTGGATAGCGGGGGGGCCGGGAAAGACCCAGTACTTC
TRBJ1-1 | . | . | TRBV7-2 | CASTHKRNTEAFF | TGTGCCAGCACCCATAAAAGGAACACTGAAGCTTTCTTT
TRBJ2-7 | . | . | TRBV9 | CASSVGSGLSSYEQYF | TGTGCCAGCAGCGTAGGGAGCGGGCTCAGCTCCTACGAGCAGTACTTC
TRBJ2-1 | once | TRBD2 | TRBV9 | CASSVGLAGEGEQFF | TGTGCCAGCAGCGTAGGGCTAGCGGGAGAGGGAGAGCAGTTCTTC
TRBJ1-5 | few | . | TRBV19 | CASRPGPLNQPQHF | TGTGCCAGTAGACCCGGACCCCTTAATCAGCCCCAGCATTTT
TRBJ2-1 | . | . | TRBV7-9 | CASSAQVNSYNEQFF | TGTGCCAGCAGCGCGCAGGTAAACTCCTACAATGAGCAGTTCTTC
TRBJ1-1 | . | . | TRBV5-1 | CASSFEGSRWANTEAFF | TGCGCCAGCAGCTTTGAGGGATCGAGGTGGGCAAACACTGAAGCTTTCTTT
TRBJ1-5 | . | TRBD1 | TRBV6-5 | CASSGQGRNQPQHF | TGTGCCAGCAGCGGACAGGGACGCAATCAGCCCCAGCATTTT
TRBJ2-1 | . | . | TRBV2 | CASSEAGSGGEQFF | TGTGCCAGCAGTGAAGCCGGGAGCGGCGGTGAGCAGTTCTTC
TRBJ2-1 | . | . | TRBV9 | CASSPMVGRNEQFF | TGTGCCAGCAGCCCCATGGTGGGTCGGAATGAGCAGTTCTTC
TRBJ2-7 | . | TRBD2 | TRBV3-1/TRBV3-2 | CASSHGTSSYEQYF | TGTGCCAGCAGCCATGGGACTAGCTCCTACGAGCAGTACTTC
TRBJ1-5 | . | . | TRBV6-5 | CASSYLDSNQPQHF | TGTGCCAGCAGTTACCTTGACTCAAATCAGCCCCAGCATTTT
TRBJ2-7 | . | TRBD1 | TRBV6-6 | CASSRDSYEQYF | TGTGCCAGCAGTAGGGACAGCTACGAGCAGTACTTC
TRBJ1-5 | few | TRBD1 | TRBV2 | CASRGQIGSNQPQHF | TGTGCCAGCAGGGGACAGATTGGGAGCAATCAGCCCCAGCATTTT
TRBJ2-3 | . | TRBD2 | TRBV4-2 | CASSQDMAGGPGDTQYF | TGTGCCAGCAGCCAAGACATGGCGGGGGGGCCGGGAGATACGCAGTATTTT
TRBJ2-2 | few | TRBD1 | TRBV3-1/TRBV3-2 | CASIRGPTGELFF | TGTGCCAGCATAAGGGGGCCCACCGGGGAGCTGTTTTTT
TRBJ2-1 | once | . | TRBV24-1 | CATEGSYNEQFF | TGTGCCACCGAGGGGTCCTACAATGAGCAGTTCTTC
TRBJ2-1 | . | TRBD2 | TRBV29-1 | CSAGLAGGPRIYEQFF | TGCAGCGCCGGACTAGCGGGAGGGCCGAGGATCTATGAGCAGTTCTTC
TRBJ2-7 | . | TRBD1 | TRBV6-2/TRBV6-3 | CASSSIGTGPYF | TGTGCCAGCAGTTCCATAGGGACAGGGCCGTACTTC
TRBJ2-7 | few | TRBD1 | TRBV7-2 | CASSLDREGYEQYF | TGTGCCAGCAGCTTGGACAGGGAAGGCTACGAGCAGTACTTC
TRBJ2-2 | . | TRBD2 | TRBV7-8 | CASSLIGSGGTGELFF | TGTGCCAGCAGCTTAATTGGTAGCGGGGGGACCGGGGAGCTGTTTTTT
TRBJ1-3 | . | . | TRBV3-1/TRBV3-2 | CASSQIGTPGNTIYF | TGTGCCAGCAGCCAAATCGGGACTCCTGGAAACACCATATATTTT
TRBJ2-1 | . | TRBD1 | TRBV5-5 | CASSSVGTGGSYNEQFF | TGTGCCAGCAGCTCCGTGGGGACAGGGGGCTCCTACAATGAGCAGTTCTTC
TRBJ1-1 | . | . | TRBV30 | CAWSVPGTFKNTEAFF | TGTGCCTGGAGTGTCCCGGGGACTTTTAAGAACACTGAAGCTTTCTTT
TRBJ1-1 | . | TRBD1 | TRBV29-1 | CSFRTGGTEAFF | TGCAGCTTCAGGACAGGGGGCACTGAAGCTTTCTTT
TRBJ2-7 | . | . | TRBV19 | CASTEAGAEPYEQYF | TGTGCCAGTACCGAGGCGGGGGCTGAGCCCTACGAGCAGTACTTC
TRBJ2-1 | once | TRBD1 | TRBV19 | CASSRQGAGYNEQFF | TGTGCCAGTAGTAGACAGGGGGCTGGGTACAATGAGCAGTTCTTC
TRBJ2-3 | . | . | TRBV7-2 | CASSLGGGASTDTQYF | TGTGCCAGCAGCTTGGGCGGCGGGGCTAGCACAGATACGCAGTATTTT
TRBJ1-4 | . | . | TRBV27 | CASGATGANEKLFF | TGTGCCAGCGGGGCCACTGGGGCTAATGAAAAACTGTTTTTT
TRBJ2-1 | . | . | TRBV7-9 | CASSSAGPYNEQFF | TGTGCCAGCAGCTCCGCGGGACCTTACAATGAGCAGTTCTTC
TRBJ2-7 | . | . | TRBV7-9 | CASSPTGRAYEQYF | TGTGCCAGCAGCCCTACAGGGCGGGCCTACGAGCAGTACTTC
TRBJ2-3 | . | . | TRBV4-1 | CASLAAGDTQYF | TGCGCCTCTCTCGCCGCGGGAGATACGCAGTATTTT
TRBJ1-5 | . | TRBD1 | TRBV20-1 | CSASPQGVRKNQPQHF | TGCAGTGCTAGTCCTCAGGGGGTGAGAAAGAATCAGCCCCAGCATTTT
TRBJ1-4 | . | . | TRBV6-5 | CASSYSKGQANEKLFF | TGTGCCAGCAGTTACTCGAAGGGACAAGCTAATGAAAAACTGTTTTTT
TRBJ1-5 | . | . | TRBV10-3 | CAIRAGDGHNQPQHF | TGTGCCATCAGAGCCGGGGACGGACACAATCAGCCCCAGCATTTT
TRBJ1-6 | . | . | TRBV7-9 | CASSLLGTNSPLHF | TGTGCCAGCAGCTTACTAGGGACTAATTCACCCCTCCACTTT
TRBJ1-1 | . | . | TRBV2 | CASSKNLNTEAFF | TGTGCCAGCTCGAAGAATCTGAACACTGAAGCTTTCTTT
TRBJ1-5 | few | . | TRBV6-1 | CASSEAEPQHF | TGTGCCAGCAGTGAGGCCGAGCCCCAGCATTTT